This T cell receptor (beta chain) comes out of a study of identifying expanded T cells in peripheral blood. Collection occurred without any documented infections or immune events in donors. In the case of this clone: Antigen: not known.

Data came from immunoSEQ multiplex PCR; TCRdb stores just in-frame clones and leaves some out. The data hold about 110,000 clones, with around 89% observed a single time. The length of the CDR3 is 12 residues. Germline CDR1 KGHSH, CDR2 LQKENI. Trimming took 1 base from V and 3 from J, leaving 4 bases between them. Study-wide results and caveats: Differentially abundant clones: 1 to 1.5 between replicates, 16.4 at roughly 15 days, under 25 at four.

The TCR originated in a person aged 18 to 75 in good health. J is TRBJ2-7 and V is TRBV18; D remains unclear. The material sequenced was blood. The DNA of the CDR3 is TGTGCCAGCTCACCACTTGACTACGAGCAGTACTTC. This sequence encodes CASSPLDYEQYF.